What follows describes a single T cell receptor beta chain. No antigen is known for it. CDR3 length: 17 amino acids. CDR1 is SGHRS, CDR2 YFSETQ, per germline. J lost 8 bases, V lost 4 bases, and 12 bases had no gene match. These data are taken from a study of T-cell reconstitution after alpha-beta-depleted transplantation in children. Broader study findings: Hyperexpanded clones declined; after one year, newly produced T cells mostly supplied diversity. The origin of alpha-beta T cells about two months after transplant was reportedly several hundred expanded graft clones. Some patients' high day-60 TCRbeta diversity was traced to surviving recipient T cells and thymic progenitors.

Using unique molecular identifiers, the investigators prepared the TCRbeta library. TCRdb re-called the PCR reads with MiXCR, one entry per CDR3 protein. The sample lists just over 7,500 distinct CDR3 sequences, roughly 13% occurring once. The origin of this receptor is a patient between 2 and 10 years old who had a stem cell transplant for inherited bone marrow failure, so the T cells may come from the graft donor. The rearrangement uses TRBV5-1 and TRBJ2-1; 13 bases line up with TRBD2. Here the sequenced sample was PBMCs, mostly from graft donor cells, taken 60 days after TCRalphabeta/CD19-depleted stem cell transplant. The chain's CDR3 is CASSRLGLAGLVDEQFF. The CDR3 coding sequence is TGCGCCAGCAGCCGCTTGGGACTAGCGGGGCTGGTGGATGAGCAGTTCTTC.